This T cell receptor (beta chain) emerged from a study of T-cell memory formation after mild COVID-19. In TCRdb, the 5' RACE reads were re-called with MiXCR into one record per CDR3 protein. The repertoire consists of a few hundred thousand distinct CDR3 sequences, with 15% to 20% occurring once and the leading ten covering about 23%. CDR3 length equals 14 residues. CDR1 is SEHNR, CDR2 FQNEAQ, per germline (reference sequence). The V and J ends lost 7 bases and 1 base respectively, with 11 bases between them. This clonotype was sampled from a young man who had mild COVID-19 (a few samples of this study predate the infection). Cell type and time point are not known. What was sequenced was PBMCs or a T cell subset sorted from them (not recorded which). The rearrangement joins TRBV7-9 to TRBJ2-1; D gene ambiguous. CDR3 bases: TGTGCCAGCACTTGGGGTCGGTCCTACAATGAGCAGTTCTTC. Translating gives CASTWGRSYNEQFF.